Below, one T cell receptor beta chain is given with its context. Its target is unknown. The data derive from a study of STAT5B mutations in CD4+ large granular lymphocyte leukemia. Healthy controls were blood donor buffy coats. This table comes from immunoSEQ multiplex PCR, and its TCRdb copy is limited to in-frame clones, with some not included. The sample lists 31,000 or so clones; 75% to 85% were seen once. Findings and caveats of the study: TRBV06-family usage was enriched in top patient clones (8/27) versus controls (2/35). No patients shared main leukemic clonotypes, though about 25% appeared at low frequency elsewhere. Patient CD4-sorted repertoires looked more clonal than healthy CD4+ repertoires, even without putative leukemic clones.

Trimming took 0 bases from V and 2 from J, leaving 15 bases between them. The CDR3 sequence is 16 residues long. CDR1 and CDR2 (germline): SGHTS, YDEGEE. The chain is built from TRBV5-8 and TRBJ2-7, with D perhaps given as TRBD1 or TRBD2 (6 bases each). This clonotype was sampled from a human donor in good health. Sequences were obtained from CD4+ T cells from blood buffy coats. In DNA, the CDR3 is TGTGCCAGCAGCTTGGGGGGGGTGGCAGGGGCCTACGAGCAGTACTTC. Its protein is CASSLGGVAGAYEQYF.